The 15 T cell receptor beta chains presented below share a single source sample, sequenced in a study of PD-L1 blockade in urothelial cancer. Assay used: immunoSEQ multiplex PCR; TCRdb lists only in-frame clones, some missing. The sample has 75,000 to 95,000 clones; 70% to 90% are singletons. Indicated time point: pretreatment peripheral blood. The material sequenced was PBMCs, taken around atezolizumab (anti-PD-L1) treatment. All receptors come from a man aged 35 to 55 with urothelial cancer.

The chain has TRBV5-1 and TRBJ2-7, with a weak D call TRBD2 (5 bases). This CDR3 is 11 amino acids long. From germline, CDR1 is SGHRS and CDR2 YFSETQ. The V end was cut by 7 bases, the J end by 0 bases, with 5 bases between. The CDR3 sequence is CASGSSYEQYF. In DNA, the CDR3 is TGCGCCAGCGGGAGCTCCTACGAGCAGTACTTC.

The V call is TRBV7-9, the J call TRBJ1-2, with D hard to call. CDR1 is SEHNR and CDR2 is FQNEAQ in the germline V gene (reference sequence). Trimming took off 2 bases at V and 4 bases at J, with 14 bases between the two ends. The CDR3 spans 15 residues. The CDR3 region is CASSLSRARGYGYTF. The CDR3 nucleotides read TGTGCCAGCAGCTTATCCCGGGCCCGGGGCTATGGCTACACCTTC.

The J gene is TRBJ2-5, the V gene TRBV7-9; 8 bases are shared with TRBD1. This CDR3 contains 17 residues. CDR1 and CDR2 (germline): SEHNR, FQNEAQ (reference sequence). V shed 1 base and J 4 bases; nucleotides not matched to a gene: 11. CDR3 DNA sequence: TGTGCCAGCAGCTTAGGTGCCGCGACAGGGGTAGGAGAGACCCAGTACTTC. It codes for CASSLGAATGVGETQYF.

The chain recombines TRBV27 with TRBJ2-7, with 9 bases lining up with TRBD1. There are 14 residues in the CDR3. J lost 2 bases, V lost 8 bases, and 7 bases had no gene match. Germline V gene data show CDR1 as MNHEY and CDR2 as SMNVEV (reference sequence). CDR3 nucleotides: TGTGCCAGCTCCAAAGGGACAGGGACCTACGAGCAGTACTTC. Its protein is CASSKGTGTYEQYF.

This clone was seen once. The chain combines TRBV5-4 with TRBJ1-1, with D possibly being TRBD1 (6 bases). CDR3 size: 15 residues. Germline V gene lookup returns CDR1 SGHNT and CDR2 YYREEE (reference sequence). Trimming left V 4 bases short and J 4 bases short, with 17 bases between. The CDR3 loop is CASSQRAGAPTEAFF. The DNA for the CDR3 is TGTGCCAGCAGCCAGAGGGCAGGGGCCCCCACTGAAGCTTTCTTT.

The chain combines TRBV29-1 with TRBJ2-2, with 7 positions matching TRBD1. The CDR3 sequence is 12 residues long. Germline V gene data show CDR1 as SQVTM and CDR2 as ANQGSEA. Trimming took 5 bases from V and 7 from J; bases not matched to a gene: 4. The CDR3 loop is CSVSRDSGELFF. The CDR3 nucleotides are TGCAGCGTTTCACGGGACAGCGGGGAGCTGTTTTTT.

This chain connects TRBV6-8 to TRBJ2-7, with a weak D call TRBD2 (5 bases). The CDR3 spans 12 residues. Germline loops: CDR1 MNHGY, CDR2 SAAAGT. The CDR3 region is CPDPGSSYEQYF. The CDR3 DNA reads TGTCCAGACCCGGGGAGCTCCTACGAGCAGTACTTC.

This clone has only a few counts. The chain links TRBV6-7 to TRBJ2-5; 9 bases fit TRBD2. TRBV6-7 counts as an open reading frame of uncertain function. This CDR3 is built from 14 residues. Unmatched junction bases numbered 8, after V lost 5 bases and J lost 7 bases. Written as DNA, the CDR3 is TGTGCCAGCAGTCAGACTAGCGGAGGGGGGACCCAGTACTTC. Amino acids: CASSQTSGGGTQYF.

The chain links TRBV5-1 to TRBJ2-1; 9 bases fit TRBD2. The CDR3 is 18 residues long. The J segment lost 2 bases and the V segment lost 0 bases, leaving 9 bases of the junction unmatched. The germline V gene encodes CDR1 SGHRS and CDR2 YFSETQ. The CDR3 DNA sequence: TGCGCCAGCAGCTTGGCATTGGCGGGAGGGCCCCCCTACAATGAGCAGTTCTTC. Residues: CASSLALAGGPPYNEQFF.

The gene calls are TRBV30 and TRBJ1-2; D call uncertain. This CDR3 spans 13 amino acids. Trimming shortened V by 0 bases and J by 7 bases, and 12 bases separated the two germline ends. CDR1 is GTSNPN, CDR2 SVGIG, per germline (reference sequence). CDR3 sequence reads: CAWSVEEAGGYTF. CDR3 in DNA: TGTGCCTGGAGTGTAGAGGAGGCAGGTGGCTACACCTTC.

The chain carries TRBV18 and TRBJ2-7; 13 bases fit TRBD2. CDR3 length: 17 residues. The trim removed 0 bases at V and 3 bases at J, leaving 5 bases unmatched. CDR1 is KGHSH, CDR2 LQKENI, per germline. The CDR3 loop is CASSPPRTSGSRYEQYF. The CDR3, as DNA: TGTGCCAGCTCACCACCACGGACTAGCGGGAGTCGCTACGAGCAGTACTTC.

This chain's CDR3 is CASSQFQRGEQFF. The DNA of the CDR3 is TGTGCCAGCAGCCAATTCCAGCGGGGTGAGCAGTTCTTC. The chain links TRBV4-2 to TRBJ2-1, with 7 bases aligning to TRBD2. The germline V gene has CDR1 LGHNA and CDR2 YNFKEQ. The CDR3 contains 13 residues. The V gene end was trimmed by 2 bases and the J gene end by 9 bases; junction bases not matched to a gene: 4.

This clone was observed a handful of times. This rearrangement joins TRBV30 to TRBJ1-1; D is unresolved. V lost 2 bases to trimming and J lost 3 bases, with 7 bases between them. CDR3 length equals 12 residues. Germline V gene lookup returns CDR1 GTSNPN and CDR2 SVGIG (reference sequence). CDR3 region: CAWSPGYTEAFF. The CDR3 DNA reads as TGTGCCTGGAGTCCCGGTTACACTGAAGCTTTCTTT.

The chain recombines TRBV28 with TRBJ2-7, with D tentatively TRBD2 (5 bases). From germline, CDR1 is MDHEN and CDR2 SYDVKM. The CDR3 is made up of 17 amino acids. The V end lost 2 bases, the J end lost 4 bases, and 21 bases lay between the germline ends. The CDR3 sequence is CASSLEFQRPEEYEQYF. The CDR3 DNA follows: TGTGCCAGCAGTTTAGAGTTCCAGCGCCCGGAGGAGTACGAGCAGTACTTC.

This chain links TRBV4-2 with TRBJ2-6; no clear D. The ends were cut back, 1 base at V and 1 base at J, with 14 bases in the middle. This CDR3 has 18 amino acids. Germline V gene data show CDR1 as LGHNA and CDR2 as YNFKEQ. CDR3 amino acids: CASSQGQVMLSGANVLTF. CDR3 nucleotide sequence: TGTGCCAGCAGCCAAGGGCAGGTAATGTTGTCTGGGGCCAACGTCCTGACTTTC.